A selection of T cell receptor beta chains follows, all from one sample in a study of cytomegalovirus exposure and HLA in healthy donors. Using immunoSEQ multiplex PCR, the repertoire was profiled, and TCRdb retains in-frame clones only, with some absent. The sample carries about 120,000 clones, around 10% recorded once. Sequencing was done on a sample of PBMCs. The receptor set was obtained from a young man in good health and CMV-seronegative. The CDR3 runs from the conserved cysteine through the conserved F or W. The D gene is left open where the match is weak. The listing skips clone size in some rows; elsewhere it reads once, few, many or a size class.

j_gene: TRBJ1-1
v_gene: TRBV5-8
abundance: .
d_gene: .
CDR3nt: TGTGCCAGCAGCTTAGCCAACACTGAAGCTTTCTTT
CDR3aa: CASSLANTEAFF

j_gene: TRBJ2-4
v_gene: TRBV4-1
abundance: .
d_gene: .
CDR3nt: TGCGCCAGCAGCCAAGATCGGCTGGGAAGCAGACGGCCCCCGGGGAACATTCAGTACTTC
CDR3aa: CASSQDRLGSRRPPGNIQYF

j_gene: TRBJ1-3
v_gene: TRBV4-3
abundance: .
d_gene: .
CDR3nt: TGCGCCAGCAGCCAAGAGGGAGCCGGGGGCACCATATATTTT
CDR3aa: CASSQEGAGGTIYF

j_gene: TRBJ1-2
v_gene: TRBV11-2
abundance: .
d_gene: TRBD1
CDR3nt: TGTGCCAGCAGCTTAGATGACAGGGACTATGGCTACACCTTC
CDR3aa: CASSLDDRDYGYTF

j_gene: TRBJ1-1
v_gene: TRBV5-6
abundance: few
d_gene: .
CDR3nt: TGTGCCAGCAGGGCGGTGGGCACTGAAGCTTTCTTT
CDR3aa: CASRAVGTEAFF

j_gene: TRBJ2-6
v_gene: TRBV25-1
abundance: few
d_gene: TRBD1
CDR3nt: TGTGCCAGCAGGATTCGGGACAGGCGGGCTGGGGCCAACGTCCTGACTTTC
CDR3aa: CASRIRDRRAGANVLTF

j_gene: TRBJ1-1
v_gene: TRBV28
abundance: few
d_gene: .
CDR3nt: TGTGCCAGCAGCCCCGGCAGGGGAATGAGGAACACTGAAGCTTTCTTT
CDR3aa: CASSPGRGMRNTEAFF

j_gene: TRBJ2-7
v_gene: TRBV11-2
abundance: .
d_gene: TRBD2
CDR3nt: TGTGCCAGCAGCTTGACTAGCGGGGGCTACGAGCAGTACTTC
CDR3aa: CASSLTSGGYEQYF

j_gene: TRBJ2-1
v_gene: TRBV10-2
abundance: .
d_gene: TRBD2
CDR3nt: TGCGCCAGCAGTGAACCTAGCGGGAGAGGGGCGAGTGAGCAGTTCTTC
CDR3aa: CASSEPSGRGASEQFF

j_gene: TRBJ1-1
v_gene: TRBV10-1
abundance: few
d_gene: .
CDR3nt: TGCGCCAGCAGTGACTCCGTGTTGAACACTGAAGCTTTCTTT
CDR3aa: CASSDSVLNTEAFF

j_gene: TRBJ1-2
v_gene: TRBV4-3
abundance: .
d_gene: TRBD1
CDR3nt: TGCGCCAGCAGCCAAGTGGGGACAGGGGAAGCTAACTATGGCTACACCTTC
CDR3aa: CASSQVGTGEANYGYTF

j_gene: TRBJ2-5
v_gene: TRBV4-1
abundance: .
d_gene: TRBD1
CDR3nt: TGCGCCAGCAGCTCTCGGACAGGGGGCTCTATGGAGACCCAGTACTTC
CDR3aa: CASSSRTGGSMETQYF

j_gene: TRBJ2-5
v_gene: TRBV5-1
abundance: .
d_gene: .
CDR3nt: TGCGCCAGCAGCTTGGGGTTAGCCGGTGAGACCCAGTACTTC
CDR3aa: CASSLGLAGETQYF

j_gene: TRBJ2-7
v_gene: TRBV29-1
abundance: .
d_gene: TRBD2
CDR3nt: TGCAGCGCTCGGCCTAGCGGGGGGATGCAGTACTTC
CDR3aa: CSARPSGGMQYF

j_gene: TRBJ2-3
v_gene: TRBV6-1
abundance: .
d_gene: TRBD2
CDR3nt: TGTGCCAGCTTAATTCGGGGGGGCGCAGATACGCAGTATTTT
CDR3aa: CASLIRGGADTQYF

j_gene: TRBJ1-1
v_gene: TRBV9
abundance: .
d_gene: .
CDR3nt: TGTGCCAGCAGCCACGCGGGGGACACTGAAGCTTTCTTT
CDR3aa: CASSHAGDTEAFF

j_gene: TRBJ1-6
v_gene: TRBV18
abundance: .
d_gene: TRBD1
CDR3nt: TGTGCCAGCTCACCCGGACAGGGCGCACCCCTCCACTTT
CDR3aa: CASSPGQGAPLHF

j_gene: TRBJ2-6
v_gene: TRBV9
abundance: .
d_gene: .
CDR3nt: TGTGCCAGCAGCCCGCACAGCAGCTCTGGGGCCAACGTCCTGACTTTC
CDR3aa: CASSPHSSSGANVLTF

j_gene: TRBJ2-7
v_gene: TRBV7-2
abundance: few
d_gene: .
CDR3nt: TGTGCCAGCAGCTTGGAGAACAGGGTCCTCTCCTACGAGCAGTACTTC
CDR3aa: CASSLENRVLSYEQYF

j_gene: TRBJ1-5
v_gene: TRBV28
abundance: .
d_gene: .
CDR3nt: TGTGCCAGCAGTAAGGACATTAGCAATCAGCCCCAGCATTTT
CDR3aa: CASSKDISNQPQHF

j_gene: TRBJ1-5
v_gene: TRBV5-6
abundance: few
d_gene: .
CDR3nt: TGTGCCAGCAGCTTCTTAGACCGGGAGGGGCCCCAGCATTTT
CDR3aa: CASSFLDREGPQHF

j_gene: TRBJ2-7
v_gene: TRBV4-1
abundance: few
d_gene: .
CDR3nt: TGCGCCAGCAGCCCCACTAGCTCCTACGAGCAGTACTTC
CDR3aa: CASSPTSSYEQYF

j_gene: TRBJ1-1
v_gene: TRBV18
abundance: few
d_gene: TRBD1
CDR3nt: TGTGCCAGCTCACCTGGGACAGGGGGAGTGGCTTTCTTT
CDR3aa: CASSPGTGGVAFF

j_gene: TRBJ1-1
v_gene: TRBV7-6
abundance: few
d_gene: TRBD1
CDR3nt: TGTGCCAGCAGCTTAGGGACAGGGGTGAACACTGAAGCTTTCTTT
CDR3aa: CASSLGTGVNTEAFF

j_gene: TRBJ1-5
v_gene: TRBV6-5
abundance: few
d_gene: .
CDR3nt: TGTGCCACAGCGGCCGGCTGGGGAAATCAGCCCCAGCATTTT
CDR3aa: CATAAGWGNQPQHF

j_gene: TRBJ2-7
v_gene: TRBV7-6
abundance: few
d_gene: TRBD2
CDR3nt: TGTGCCAGCAGCGAAAGCGGGAGGTACTACGAGCAGTACTTC
CDR3aa: CASSESGRYYEQYF

j_gene: TRBJ1-1
v_gene: TRBV4-3
abundance: few
d_gene: .
CDR3nt: TGCGCCAGCAGCCAGCTTACAGTGGCAGGTGAAGGTAGCACTGAAGCTTTCTTT
CDR3aa: CASSQLTVAGEGSTEAFF

j_gene: TRBJ2-5
v_gene: TRBV7-9
abundance: .
d_gene: .
CDR3nt: TGTGCCAGCAGCCCCCCCTCATCGGTTTTACCACAAGAGACCCAGTACTTC
CDR3aa: CASSPPSSVLPQETQYF

j_gene: TRBJ1-1
v_gene: TRBV6-4
abundance: .
d_gene: TRBD1
CDR3nt: TGTGCCAGCTCACAGGGGGAGAACACTGAAGCTTTCTTT
CDR3aa: CASSQGENTEAFF

j_gene: TRBJ2-1
v_gene: TRBV4-1
abundance: few
d_gene: .
CDR3nt: TGCGCCAGCAGCCAACAGGGCAATGAGCAGTTCTTC
CDR3aa: CASSQQGNEQFF

j_gene: TRBJ2-7
v_gene: TRBV7-6
abundance: .
d_gene: TRBD1
CDR3nt: TGTGCCAGCAGCTACGGACAGGGGGCAAGGTACGAGCAGTACTTC
CDR3aa: CASSYGQGARYEQYF

j_gene: TRBJ2-1
v_gene: TRBV6-4
abundance: .
d_gene: .
CDR3nt: TGTGCCAGCCTTTTTTCTAGGAACCACAATGAGCAGTTCTTC
CDR3aa: CASLFSRNHNEQFF

j_gene: TRBJ2-5
v_gene: TRBV5-4
abundance: .
d_gene: TRBD1
CDR3nt: TGTGCCAGCAGCCCGGCGACAGGGGGCCACCAAGAGACCCAGTACTTC
CDR3aa: CASSPATGGHQETQYF

j_gene: TRBJ2-2
v_gene: TRBV18
abundance: .
d_gene: TRBD2
CDR3nt: TGTGCCAGCTCACGCTCCGGGACTAGAGACACCGGGGAGCTGTTTTTT
CDR3aa: CASSRSGTRDTGELFF

j_gene: TRBJ2-7
v_gene: TRBV13
abundance: few
d_gene: .
CDR3nt: TGTGCCAGCAGCTTGAGCCGTACCTTATACGAGCAGTACTTC
CDR3aa: CASSLSRTLYEQYF

j_gene: TRBJ2-3
v_gene: TRBV4-1
abundance: .
d_gene: TRBD2
CDR3nt: TGCGCCAGCAGCCAAGTTAGCGGGGGGCCCACAGATACGCAGTATTTT
CDR3aa: CASSQVSGGPTDTQYF

j_gene: TRBJ1-3
v_gene: TRBV4-1
abundance: few
d_gene: .
CDR3nt: TGCGCCAGCAGCCTACGCTCGGACTTAAAGGGAGGAAACACCATATATTTT
CDR3aa: CASSLRSDLKGGNTIYF

j_gene: TRBJ1-4
v_gene: TRBV2
abundance: .
d_gene: TRBD1
CDR3nt: TGTGCCAGCTGTCTGACCTTTGATCCGGGACAGGATGCTAATGAAAAACTGTTTTTT
CDR3aa: CASCLTFDPGQDANEKLFF

j_gene: TRBJ2-5
v_gene: TRBV15
abundance: .
d_gene: .
CDR3nt: TGTGCCACCAGCACCCATCAAGGGGAGGCAGAGACCCAGTACTTC
CDR3aa: CATSTHQGEAETQYF

j_gene: TRBJ1-4
v_gene: TRBV2
abundance: few
d_gene: .
CDR3nt: TGTGCCAGCAGTGACCCTGGGGCAAATGAAAAACTGTTTTTT
CDR3aa: CASSDPGANEKLFF

j_gene: TRBJ2-2
v_gene: TRBV10-1
abundance: few
d_gene: TRBD2
CDR3nt: TGCGCCAGCAGTGGCCCTAGCGGGAACACCGGGGAGCTGTTTTTT
CDR3aa: CASSGPSGNTGELFF

j_gene: TRBJ2-7
v_gene: TRBV13
abundance: .
d_gene: TRBD2
CDR3nt: TGTGCCAGCAGCTCCTACTCAGCGGGAGAGGTTTACGAGCAGTACTTC
CDR3aa: CASSSYSAGEVYEQYF

j_gene: TRBJ2-1
v_gene: TRBV2
abundance: .
d_gene: .
CDR3nt: TGTGCCAGCGCCCTCACGGGAAACAACAATGAGCAGTTCTTC
CDR3aa: CASALTGNNNEQFF

j_gene: TRBJ1-4
v_gene: TRBV7-2
abundance: few
d_gene: .
CDR3nt: TGTGCCAGCAGGTTAGGAGGGAACGGGGAAAAACTGTTTTTT
CDR3aa: CASRLGGNGEKLFF

j_gene: TRBJ1-1
v_gene: TRBV5-4
abundance: few
d_gene: .
CDR3nt: TGTGCCAGCAGCTTGACAGGAAACGCCGAAGCTTTCTTT
CDR3aa: CASSLTGNAEAFF

j_gene: TRBJ2-2
v_gene: TRBV5-1
abundance: .
d_gene: TRBD2
CDR3nt: TGCGCCAGCAGCAACCGGACTAGTGGCCCCGGGGAGCTGTTTTTT
CDR3aa: CASSNRTSGPGELFF

j_gene: TRBJ2-7
v_gene: TRBV29-1
abundance: few
d_gene: TRBD2
CDR3nt: TGCAGCGTTGGAGGACTAGGGGCCCTATATGAGCAGTACTTC
CDR3aa: CSVGGLGALYEQYF